The T cell receptor beta chain under discussion was sequenced for a study of T cells in Graves' hyperthyroidism and ophthalmopathy. Regarding the study as a whole: For ophthalmopathy, model prediction preceded onset by a median about 6 months.

Patients between 18 and 65 years old had hyperthyroidism, newly diagnosed and lasting under 2 months. Diagnoses were made from clinical symptoms, serum measures (thyroxine and TRAb), thyroid ultrasound and orbital computed tomography. Researchers amplified the TCR beta CDR3 regions from RNA transcripts. Carried out on the TCR CDR3, a first-round RT-PCR used the HTBI primer set. TCRdb recomputed calls from the multiplex PCR reads with MiXCR, one row per CDR3 protein. The table records hundreds of thousands of distinct CDR3 sequences, more than 11% of them present only once. As for this clonotype: Its antigen is currently unknown.

This CDR3 has 13 amino acids. Germline-derived CDR1 and CDR2 are SGHDN and FVKESK. Trimming cost V 4 bases and J 4 bases, with 11 bases left between them. Material: blood. The chain combines TRBV14 with TRBJ2-7; D is uncertain. The sequence derives from a woman aged 25 to 39 with Graves' hyperthyroidism that later progressed to Graves' ophthalmopathy. This CDR3 is CASSRLELYEQYF. The CDR3 DNA is TGTGCCAGCAGCCGCCTCGAGTTATACGAGCAGTACTTC.